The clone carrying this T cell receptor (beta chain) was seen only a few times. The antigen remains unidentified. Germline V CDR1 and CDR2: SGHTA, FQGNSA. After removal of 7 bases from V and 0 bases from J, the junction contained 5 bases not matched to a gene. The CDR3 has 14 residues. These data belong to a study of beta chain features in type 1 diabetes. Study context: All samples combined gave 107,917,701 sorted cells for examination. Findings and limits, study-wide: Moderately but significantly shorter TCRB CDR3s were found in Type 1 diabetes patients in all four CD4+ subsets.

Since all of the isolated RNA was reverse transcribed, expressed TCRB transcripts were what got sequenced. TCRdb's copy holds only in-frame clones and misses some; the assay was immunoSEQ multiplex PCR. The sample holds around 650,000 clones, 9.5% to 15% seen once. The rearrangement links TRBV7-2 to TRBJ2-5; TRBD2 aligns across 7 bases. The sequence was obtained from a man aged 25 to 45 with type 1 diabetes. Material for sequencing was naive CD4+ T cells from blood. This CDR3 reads CASTLGGDQETQYF. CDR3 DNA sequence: TGTGCCAGCACCCTTGGGGGGGACCAAGAGACCCAGTACTTC.